These 28 T cell receptor beta chains originate from one sample sequenced in a study of T cell responses to AZD1222 COVID-19 vaccine. TCRdb's table, derived via immunoSEQ multiplex PCR, lists solely in-frame clones and lacks some. The sample includes 100,000 to 150,000 clones, roughly 90% of them seen just once. The source was peripheral blood, collected 28 days after the second AZD1222 dose. The source of these receptors is an adult who received the AZD1222 COVID-19 vaccine.

The chain links TRBV7-2 to TRBJ1-6, with D possibly matching TRBD1 (6 bases). Trimming cost V 5 bases and J 7 bases, with 15 bases left between them. CDR3 length: 15 amino acids. Per the germline V gene, CDR1 is SGHTA and CDR2 is FQGNSA. The chain's CDR3 is CASSLTGFSNSPLHF. The CDR3 nucleotides are TGTGCCAGCAGCCTCACAGGGTTTTCAAATTCACCCCTCCACTTT.

This chain's CDR3 is CAWMQRGEAFF. The CDR3, as DNA: TGTGCCTGGATGCAGAGGGGTGAAGCTTTCTTT. The rearrangement links TRBV30 to TRBJ1-1; tentatively, D is TRBD1 (5 bases). Germline V gene data show CDR1 as GTSNPN and CDR2 as SVGIG (reference sequence). The CDR3 has 11 amino acids. Trimming left V 4 bases short and J 7 bases short, with 10 bases between.

This clone came up once. The CDR3 region is CASSIEGRGYTGELFF. The CDR3 DNA reads TGTGCCAGTAGTATAGAGGGGCGGGGCTACACCGGGGAGCTGTTTTTT. The chain has TRBV19 and TRBJ2-2; D perhaps matches TRBD2 (6 bases). CDR3 length: 16 amino acids. V was clipped by 0 bases and J by 3 bases, with 11 bases between them. The V gene's germline CDR1 is LNHDA and CDR2 SQIVND (reference sequence). The complete variable domain, with remaining parts taken from reference TRBV19 and TRBJ2-2, reads DGGITQSPKYLFRKEGQNVTLSCEQNLNHDAMYWYRQDPGQGLRLIYYSQIVNDFQKGDIAEGYSVSREKKESFPLTVTSAQKNPTAFYLCASSIEGRGYTGELFFGEGSRLTVL.

This chain joins TRBV20-1 and TRBJ1-6; D uncertain. Germline loops: CDR1 DFQATT, CDR2 SNEGSKA (reference sequence). The CDR3 is 15 residues long. Trimming cost V 3 bases and J 0 bases, with 9 bases left between them. The CDR3 sequence: CSASSGPSYNSPLHF. DNA of the CDR3: TGCAGTGCTAGTAGTGGGCCCTCCTATAATTCACCCCTCCACTTT.

This clone occurred a few times. V and J are TRBV18 and TRBJ2-2; unclear D gene. Germline-derived CDR1 and CDR2 are KGHSH and LQKENI. The CDR3 runs to 16 residues. V was pared by 3 bases and J by 1 base, with 12 bases between. The CDR3, as DNA: TGTGCCAGCTCACCTCTCGGCAGTCTGAACACCGGGGAGCTGTTTTTT. The encoded protein is CASSPLGSLNTGELFF.

CDR3 amino acids: CASSQYGNTEAFF. The CDR3 DNA is TGTGCCAGCAGCCAATACGGGAACACTGAAGCTTTCTTT. This rearrangement joins TRBV3-1 (or the pseudogene TRBV3-2) to TRBJ1-1; D is ambiguous. V was pared by 2 bases and J by 1 base, with 5 bases between. CDR1 is LGHDT, CDR2 YNNKEL, per germline (reference sequence). The CDR3 spans 13 residues.

The V and J genes are TRBV5-1 and TRBJ2-5, with D unresolved. V lost 2 bases and J 2 bases, leaving 4 bases between the germline ends. Germline values: CDR1 SGHRS, CDR2 YFSETQ. CDR3 length equals 12 residues. CDR3 in amino acids: CASSLEQETQYF. The DNA for the CDR3 is TGCGCCAGCAGCTTAGAGCAAGAGACCCAGTACTTC.

The rearrangement links TRBV30 to TRBJ1-5; weak D call: TRBD1 (5 bases). Germline V gives CDR1 GTSNPN, CDR2 SVGIG (reference sequence). The CDR3 loop spans 12 amino acids. Trimming took 3 bases from V and 6 from J, leaving 9 bases between them. The chain's CDR3 is CAWRQGGQPQHF. CDR3 nucleotide sequence: TGTGCCTGGAGGCAGGGAGGTCAGCCCCAGCATTTT.

The J gene is TRBJ1-2, the V gene TRBV24-1; D gene ambiguous. Trimming took 5 bases from V and 7 from J, leaving 10 bases between them. Germline assignment: CDR1 KGHDR and CDR2 SFDVKD. This CDR3 comprises 12 residues. This chain's CDR3 is CATSGGVAGYTF. The CDR3 DNA reads as TGTGCCACCAGTGGAGGTGTCGCTGGCTACACCTTC.

The V gene is TRBV19, the J gene TRBJ1-1; TRBD1 matches 10 bases. After removal of 5 bases from V and 0 bases from J, the junction contained 12 bases not matched to a gene. This CDR3 region has 18 residues. In germline, CDR1 is LNHDA, CDR2 SQIVND (reference sequence). CDR3 nucleotides: TGTGCCAGTAGTCCCCAAAGGACAGGGGGAGACATGAACACTGAAGCTTTCTTT. Its protein is CASSPQRTGGDMNTEAFF.

The chain combines TRBV11-3 with TRBJ2-1; unclear D gene. Trimming left V 5 bases short and J 8 bases short, with 7 bases between. This CDR3 is 11 amino acids long. Germline CDR1 is SGHNT and CDR2 is YENEEA. CDR3 nucleotides: TGTGCCAGCAGCCTAAAGGATGAGCAGTTCTTC. This sequence encodes CASSLKDEQFF.

The chain has TRBV7-3 and TRBJ1-1; D is unclear. The CDR3 runs to 13 residues. V was trimmed by 2 bases and J by 1 base, leaving 5 bases between them. Germline V gene data show CDR1 as SGHTA and CDR2 as FQGTGA. The DNA of the CDR3 is TGTGCCAGCAGCTTACGGTCGAACACTGAAGCTTTCTTT. This gives the protein CASSLRSNTEAFF.

This chain joins TRBV7-2 and TRBJ2-3; D gene uncertain. Germline V lookup: CDR1 SGHTA, CDR2 FQGNSA. Trimming stripped 5 bases from V and 4 bases from J, with 13 bases between. The CDR3 runs to 14 residues. The CDR3 coding sequence is TGTGCCAGCAGCCCCCGCACCTCCTCAGATACGCAGTATTTT. This gives the protein CASSPRTSSDTQYF.

The rearrangement links TRBV5-1 to TRBJ1-4; D is unclear. This CDR3 is 15 amino acids long. Trimming took 4 bases from V and 3 from J, leaving 13 bases between them. Germline CDR1 reads SGHRS; CDR2 reads YFSETQ. In nucleotides, the CDR3 is TGCGCCAGCAGCGCGGACCCCAGCCCTAATGAAAAACTGTTTTTT. As protein: CASSADPSPNEKLFF.

V is TRBV7-9 and J is TRBJ2-7; weak D call: TRBD1 (5 bases). In germline, CDR1 is SEHNR, CDR2 FQNEAQ (reference sequence). The CDR3 loop spans 13 amino acids. V dropped 4 bases and J dropped 5 bases, with 12 bases sitting between them. The CDR3 here is CASSSSQGNEQYF. For the CDR3, the DNA is TGTGCCAGCAGCTCGTCCCAGGGTAACGAGCAGTACTTC.

This sequence joins TRBV29-1 and TRBJ1-5, with 9 bases lining up with TRBD1. This CDR3 contains 16 residues. The germline CDR1 and CDR2 sequences are SQVTM and ANQGSEA. V shed 5 bases and J 4 bases; nucleotides not matched to a gene: 12. For the CDR3, the DNA is TGCAGCGTTTACCCCACCGGGACAGGGAAGAATCAGCCCCAGCATTTT. Translation gives CSVYPTGTGKNQPQHF.

This clone was seen once. The chain recombines TRBV12-3 or TRBV12-4 with TRBJ1-2, with D unclear. The CDR3 contains 12 residues. The V end was cut by 2 bases, the J end by 5 bases, with 6 bases between. The CDR3 spells CASSLTAYGYTF. The CDR3 DNA reads as TGTGCCAGCAGTTTAACCGCATATGGCTACACCTTC.

The chain employs TRBV5-6 and TRBJ1-2; TRBD1 might be the D (5 bases). The V and J ends lost 6 bases and 4 bases respectively, with 13 bases between them. The germline gives CDR1 SGHDT, CDR2 YYEEEE. The CDR3 loop spans 13 amino acids. CDR3 nucleotides: TGTGCCAGCATCTATGGGGGTAGCTATGGCTACACCTTC. It encodes CASIYGGSYGYTF.

The rearrangement links TRBV7-3 to TRBJ2-1; TRBD2 might be the D (5 bases). The V gene lost 8 bases and the J gene lost 5 bases, with 13 bases spanning the gap. Germline V gene sequence: CDR1 SGHTA, CDR2 FQGTGA. The CDR3 totals 13 residues. For the CDR3, the DNA is TGTGCCAGCTCTCGGGGAACCAACAATGAGCAGTTCTTC. As protein: CASSRGTNNEQFF. Combining the CDR3 with reference TRBV7-3 and TRBJ2-1 gives the whole variable domain GAGVSQTPSNKVTEKGKYVELRCDPISGHTALYWYRQSLGQGPEFLIYFQGTGAADDSGLPNDRFFAVRPEGSVSTLKIQRTERGDSAVYLCASSRGTNNEQFFGPGTRLTVL.

The chain uses TRBV7-2 and TRBJ1-4; 9 bases line up with TRBD1. The CDR3 runs to 18 residues. V shed 2 bases and J 11 bases; nucleotides not matched to a gene: 18. CDR1 is SGHTA and CDR2 is FQGNSA in the germline V gene. CDR3 sequence reads: CASSLRGGDGQGPPKLFF. Here the CDR3 DNA reads TGTGCCAGCAGCTTACGAGGGGGGGACGGACAGGGGCCGCCTAAACTGTTTTTT.

The chain combines TRBV5-5 with TRBJ1-3; D perhaps matches TRBD1 (5 bases). V dropped 2 bases and J dropped 11 bases, with 17 bases sitting between them. The CDR3 is 14 residues long. Germline V gene lookup returns CDR1 SGHKS and CDR2 YYEKEE (reference sequence). CDR3 DNA sequence: TGTGCCAGCAGCTTAATTGCAGGGTTTAGCGCCATATATTTT. It translates to CASSLIAGFSAIYF.

The J gene is TRBJ2-2, the V gene TRBV15; D ambiguous. Trimming removed 4 bases from V and 2 bases from J, with 8 bases in between. Per the germline V gene, CDR1 is LNHNV and CDR2 is YYDKDF (reference sequence). This CDR3 region has 14 residues. CDR3: CATSMITNTGELFF. In DNA, the CDR3 is TGTGCCACCAGCATGATCACAAACACCGGGGAGCTGTTTTTT.

The chain joins TRBV7-2 to TRBJ1-1; tentative D call: TRBD1 (5 bases). There are 15 residues in the CDR3. In germline, CDR1 is SGHTA, CDR2 FQGNSA. Trimming removed 2 bases from V and 2 bases from J, with 12 bases in between. CDR3 coding DNA: TGTGCCAGCAGCTTATCCCGGACACAAAACACTGAAGCTTTCTTT. This gives the protein CASSLSRTQNTEAFF.

This rearrangement joins TRBV3-1 (or the pseudogene TRBV3-2) to TRBJ2-2; 8 bases fit TRBD2. The CDR3 spans 17 residues. Germline-derived CDR1 and CDR2 are LGHDT and YNNKEL (reference sequence). The trim removed 1 base at V and 9 bases at J, leaving 13 bases unmatched. CDR3 protein: CASSQVGAGGRCWELFF. The CDR3 bases are TGTGCCAGCAGCCAAGTAGGGGCGGGAGGACGGTGCTGGGAGCTGTTTTTT.

This sequence joins TRBV19 and TRBJ2-1, with D perhaps TRBD2 (6 bases). The germline V gene encodes CDR1 LNHDA and CDR2 SQIVND (reference sequence). V was pared by 6 bases and J by 12 bases, with 12 bases between. The CDR3 spans 11 residues. As DNA, the CDR3 is TGTGCCAGTAGCCGGGGGTTAGGGCAGTTCTTC. Residues: CASSRGLGQFF.

The chain recombines TRBV6-5 with TRBJ2-7; D is perhaps TRBD1 (5 bases). Germline V CDR1 and CDR2: MNHEY, SVGAGI. Trimming shortened V by 8 bases and J by 2 bases, and 19 bases separated the two germline ends. The CDR3 totals 15 residues. The CDR3 loop is CASSTNLVGPYEQYF. The CDR3 DNA reads as TGTGCCAGCTCAACTAACTTAGTGGGGCCCTACGAGCAGTACTTC.

This chain connects TRBV4-2 to TRBJ2-7, with 11 bases lining up with TRBD1. This CDR3 is 15 amino acids long. Germline values: CDR1 LGHNA, CDR2 YNFKEQ. Trimming took 8 bases from V and 4 from J; bases not matched to a gene: 10. CDR3 sequence (DNA): TGTGCCAGCCAGCAATGGACAGGGGGCGCATACGAGCAGTACTTC. It is translated as CASQQWTGGAYEQYF.

V and J are TRBV7-3 and TRBJ2-1, with 10 positions matching TRBD2. The V gene end was trimmed by 5 bases and the J gene end by 4 bases; junction bases not matched to a gene: 5. The germline V gene encodes CDR1 SGHTA and CDR2 FQGTGA. The CDR3 consists of 15 residues. CDR3 amino acids: CASSQSAGGYNEQFF. The CDR3 DNA follows: TGTGCCAGCAGCCAGTCAGCGGGGGGGTACAATGAGCAGTTCTTC.